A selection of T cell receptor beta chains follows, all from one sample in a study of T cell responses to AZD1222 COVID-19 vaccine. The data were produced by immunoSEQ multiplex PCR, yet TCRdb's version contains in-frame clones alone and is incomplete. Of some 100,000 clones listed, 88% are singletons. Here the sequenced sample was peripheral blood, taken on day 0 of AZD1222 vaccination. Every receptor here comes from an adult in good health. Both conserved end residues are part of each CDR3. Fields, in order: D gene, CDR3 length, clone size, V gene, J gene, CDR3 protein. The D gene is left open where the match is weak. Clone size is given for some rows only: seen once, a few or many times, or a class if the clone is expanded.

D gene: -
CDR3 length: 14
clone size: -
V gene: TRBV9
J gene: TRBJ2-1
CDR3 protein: CASSPGIKYNEQFF

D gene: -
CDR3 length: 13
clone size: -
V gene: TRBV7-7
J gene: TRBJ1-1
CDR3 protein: CASSFGPGREAFF

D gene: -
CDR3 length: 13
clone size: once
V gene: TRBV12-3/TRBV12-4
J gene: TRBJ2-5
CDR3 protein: CASSLVARETQYF

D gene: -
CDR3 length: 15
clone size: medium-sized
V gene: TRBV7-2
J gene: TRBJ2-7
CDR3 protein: CASSLTRGAGYEQYF

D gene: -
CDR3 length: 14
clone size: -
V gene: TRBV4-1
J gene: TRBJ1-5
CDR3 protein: CASSQEGTNQPQHF

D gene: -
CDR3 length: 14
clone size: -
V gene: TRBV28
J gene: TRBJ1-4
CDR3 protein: CASSSSATNEKLFF

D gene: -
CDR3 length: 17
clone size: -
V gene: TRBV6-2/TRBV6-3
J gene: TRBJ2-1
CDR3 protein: CASSYPPRGKSYNEQFF

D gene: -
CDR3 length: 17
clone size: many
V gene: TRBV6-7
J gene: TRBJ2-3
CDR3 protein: CASSHLGGARDTDTQYF

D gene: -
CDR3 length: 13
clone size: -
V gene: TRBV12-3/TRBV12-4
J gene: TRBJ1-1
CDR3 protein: CASSLLDRRTAFF

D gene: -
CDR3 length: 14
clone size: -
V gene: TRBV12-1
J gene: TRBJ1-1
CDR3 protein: CASSLRPGDDEAFF

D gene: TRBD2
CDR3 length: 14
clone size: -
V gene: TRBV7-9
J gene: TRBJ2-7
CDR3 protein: CASSIPGTSVEQYF

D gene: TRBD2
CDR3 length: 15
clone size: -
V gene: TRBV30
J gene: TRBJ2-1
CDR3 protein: CAWRLAGGPYNEQFF

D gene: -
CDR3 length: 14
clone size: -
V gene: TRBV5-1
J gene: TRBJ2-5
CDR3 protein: CASSAALTEETQYF

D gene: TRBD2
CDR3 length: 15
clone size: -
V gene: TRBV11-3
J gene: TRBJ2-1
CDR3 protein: CASSLVLAGYNEQFF

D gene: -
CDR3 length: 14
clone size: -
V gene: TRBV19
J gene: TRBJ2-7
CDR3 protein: CASSTRTAAYEQYF

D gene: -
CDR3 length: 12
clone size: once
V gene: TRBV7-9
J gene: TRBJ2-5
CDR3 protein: CASSLLEETQYF

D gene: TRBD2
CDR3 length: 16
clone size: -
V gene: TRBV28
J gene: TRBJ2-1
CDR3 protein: CASSSHGLAGYNEQFF

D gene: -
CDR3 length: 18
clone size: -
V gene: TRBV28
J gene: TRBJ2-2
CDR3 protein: CASSLGHAGRTYTGELFF

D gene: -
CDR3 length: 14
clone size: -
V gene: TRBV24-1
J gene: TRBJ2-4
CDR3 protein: CATSTTGGTNIQYF

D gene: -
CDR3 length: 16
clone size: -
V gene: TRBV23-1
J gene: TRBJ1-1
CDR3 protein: CASSLLPLQGYTEAFF

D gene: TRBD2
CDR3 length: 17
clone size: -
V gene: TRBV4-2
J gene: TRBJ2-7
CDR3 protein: CASSQEGQFGGVYEQYF

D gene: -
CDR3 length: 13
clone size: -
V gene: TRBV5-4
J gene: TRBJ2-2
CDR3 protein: CASSLEGIGELFF

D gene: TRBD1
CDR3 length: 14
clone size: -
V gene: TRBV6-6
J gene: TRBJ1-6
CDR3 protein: CATDVGDRNSPLHF

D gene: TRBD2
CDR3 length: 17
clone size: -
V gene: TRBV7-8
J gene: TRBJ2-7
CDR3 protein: CASSLGLWREGPHEQYF

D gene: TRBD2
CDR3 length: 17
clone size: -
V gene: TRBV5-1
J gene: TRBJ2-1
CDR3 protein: CASSLANGGSSYNEQFF

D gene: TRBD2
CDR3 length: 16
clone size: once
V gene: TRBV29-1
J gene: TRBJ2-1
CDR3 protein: CSVDLRLAGGHWEQFF

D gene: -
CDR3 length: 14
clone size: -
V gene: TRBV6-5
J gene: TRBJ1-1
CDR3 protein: CASSYGVGGTEAFF

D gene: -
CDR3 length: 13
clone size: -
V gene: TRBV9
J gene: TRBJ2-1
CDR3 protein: CASSAHRNNEQFF

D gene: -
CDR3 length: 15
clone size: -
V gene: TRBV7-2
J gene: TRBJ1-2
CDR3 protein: CASSLVLGGNYGYTF

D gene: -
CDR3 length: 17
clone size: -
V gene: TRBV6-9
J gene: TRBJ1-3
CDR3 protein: CASSYTLLDVSGNTIYF

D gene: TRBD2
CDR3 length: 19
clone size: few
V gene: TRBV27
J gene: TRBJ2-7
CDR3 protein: CASSSLFASGRGYTYEQYF

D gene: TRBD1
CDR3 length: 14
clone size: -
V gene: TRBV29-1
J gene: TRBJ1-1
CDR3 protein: CSVDTRQGNTEAFF

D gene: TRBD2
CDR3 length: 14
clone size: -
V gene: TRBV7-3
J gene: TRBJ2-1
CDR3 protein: CASSPSPGGNEQFF

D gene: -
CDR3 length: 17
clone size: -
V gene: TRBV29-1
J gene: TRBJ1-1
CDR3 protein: CSVGPGQGSIMNTEAFF

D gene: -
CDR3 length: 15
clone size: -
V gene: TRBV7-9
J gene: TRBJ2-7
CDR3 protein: CASSLAGTASYEQYF

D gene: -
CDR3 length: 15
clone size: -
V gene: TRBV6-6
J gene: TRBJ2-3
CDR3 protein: CASSYGQAGTDTQYF

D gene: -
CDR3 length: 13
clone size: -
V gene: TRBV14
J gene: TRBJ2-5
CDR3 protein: CASSDQGRETQYF

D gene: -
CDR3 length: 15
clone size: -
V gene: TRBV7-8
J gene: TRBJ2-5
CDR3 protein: CASSSPAGASETQYF